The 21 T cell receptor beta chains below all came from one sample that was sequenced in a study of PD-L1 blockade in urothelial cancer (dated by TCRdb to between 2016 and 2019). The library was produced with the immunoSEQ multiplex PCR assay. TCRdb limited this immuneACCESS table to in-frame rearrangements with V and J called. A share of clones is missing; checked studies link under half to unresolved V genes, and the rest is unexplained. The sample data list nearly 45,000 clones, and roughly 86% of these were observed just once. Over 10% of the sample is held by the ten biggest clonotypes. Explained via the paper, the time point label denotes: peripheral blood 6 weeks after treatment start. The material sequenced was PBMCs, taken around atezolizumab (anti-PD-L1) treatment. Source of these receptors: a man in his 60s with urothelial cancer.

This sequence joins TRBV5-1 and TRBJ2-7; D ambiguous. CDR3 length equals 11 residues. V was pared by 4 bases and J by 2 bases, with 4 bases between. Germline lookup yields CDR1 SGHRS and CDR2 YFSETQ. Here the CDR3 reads CASSATYEQYF. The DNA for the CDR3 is TGCGCCAGCAGCGCGACCTACGAGCAGTACTTC. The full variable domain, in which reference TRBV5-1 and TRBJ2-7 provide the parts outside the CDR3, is KAGVTQTPRYLIKTRGQQVTLSCSPISGHRSVSWYQQTPGQGLQFLFEYFSETQRNKGNFPGRFSGRQFSNSRSEMNVSTLELGDSALYLCASSATYEQYFGPGTRLTVT.

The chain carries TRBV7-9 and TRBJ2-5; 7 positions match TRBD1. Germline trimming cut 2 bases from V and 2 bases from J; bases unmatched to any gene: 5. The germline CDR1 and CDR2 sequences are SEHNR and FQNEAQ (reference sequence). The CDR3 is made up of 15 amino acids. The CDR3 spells CASSLNLGQQETQYF. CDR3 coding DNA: TGTGCCAGCAGCTTAAACTTGGGACAGCAAGAGACCCAGTACTTC. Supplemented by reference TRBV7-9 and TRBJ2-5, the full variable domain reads DTGVSQNPRHKITKRGQNVTFRCDPISEHNRLYWYRQTLGQGPEFLTYFQNEAQLEKSRLLSDRFSAERPKGSFSTLEIQRTEQGDSAMYLCASSLNLGQQETQYFGPGTRLLVL.

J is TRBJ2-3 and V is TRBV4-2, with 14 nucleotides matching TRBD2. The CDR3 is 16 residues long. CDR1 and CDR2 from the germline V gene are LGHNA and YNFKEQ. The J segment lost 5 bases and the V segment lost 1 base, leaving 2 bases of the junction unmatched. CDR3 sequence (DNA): TGTGCCAGCAGCCAAGGAGGGACTAGCGGGGGAGATACGCAGTATTTT. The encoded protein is CASSQGGTSGGDTQYF.

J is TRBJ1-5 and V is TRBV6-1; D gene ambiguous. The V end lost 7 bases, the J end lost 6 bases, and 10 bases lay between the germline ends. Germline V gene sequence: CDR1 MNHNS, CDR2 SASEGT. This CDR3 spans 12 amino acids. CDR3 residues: CASTPLGQPQHF. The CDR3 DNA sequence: TGTGCCAGCACTCCACTCGGTCAGCCCCAGCATTTT.

The CDR3 is CASSQGVGRWGSNTEAFF. CDR3 sequence (DNA): TGTGCCAGCAGCCAGGGGGTGGGACGTTGGGGATCCAACACTGAAGCTTTCTTT. This chain uses TRBV27 with TRBJ1-1; 7 bases fit TRBD1. The CDR3 loop spans 18 amino acids. J was trimmed by 2 bases and V by 6 bases; bases with no gene match: 18. Germline CDR1 MNHEY, CDR2 SMNVEV (reference sequence).

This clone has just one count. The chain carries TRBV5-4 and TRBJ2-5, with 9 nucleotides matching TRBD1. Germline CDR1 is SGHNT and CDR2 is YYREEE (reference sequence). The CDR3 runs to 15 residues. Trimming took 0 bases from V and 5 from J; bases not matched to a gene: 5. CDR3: CASSLGGQGGETQYF. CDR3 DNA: TGTGCCAGCAGCTTGGGGGGACAGGGTGGGGAGACCCAGTACTTC.

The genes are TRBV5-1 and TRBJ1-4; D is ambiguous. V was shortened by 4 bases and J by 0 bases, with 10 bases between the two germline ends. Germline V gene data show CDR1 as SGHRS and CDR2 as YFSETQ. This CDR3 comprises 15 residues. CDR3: CASSREGTTNEKLFF. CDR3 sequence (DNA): TGCGCCAGCAGCCGCGAGGGAACAACTAATGAAAAACTGTTTTTT.

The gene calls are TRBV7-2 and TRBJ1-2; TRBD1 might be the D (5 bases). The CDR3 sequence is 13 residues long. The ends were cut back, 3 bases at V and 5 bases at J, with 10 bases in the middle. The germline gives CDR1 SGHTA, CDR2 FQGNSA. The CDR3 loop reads CASSLGQEYGYTF. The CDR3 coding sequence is TGTGCCAGCAGCTTGGGGCAGGAGTATGGCTACACCTTC.

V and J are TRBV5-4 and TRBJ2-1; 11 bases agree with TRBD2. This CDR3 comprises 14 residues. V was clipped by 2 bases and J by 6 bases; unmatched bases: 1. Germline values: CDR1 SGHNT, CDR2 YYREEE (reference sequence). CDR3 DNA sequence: TGTGCCAGCAGCTTCGGGACTAGCGGCAATGAGCAGTTCTTC. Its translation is CASSFGTSGNEQFF.

CDR3: CASSLGLAGGEETQYF. In nucleotides, the CDR3 is TGCGCCAGCAGCTTGGGTCTAGCGGGGGGTGAAGAGACCCAGTACTTC. V is TRBV5-1 and J is TRBJ2-5; TRBD2 agrees at 11 bases. Unmatched junction bases numbered 4, after V lost 0 bases and J lost 3 bases. Germline CDR1 and CDR2: SGHRS and YFSETQ. The CDR3 runs to 16 residues.

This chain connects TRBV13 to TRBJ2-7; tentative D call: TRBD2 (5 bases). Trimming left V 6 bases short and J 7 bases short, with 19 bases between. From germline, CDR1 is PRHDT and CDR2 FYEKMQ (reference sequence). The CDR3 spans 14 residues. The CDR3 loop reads CASSSREGVDEQYF. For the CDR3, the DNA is TGTGCCAGCAGTTCGAGAGAGGGAGTGGATGAGCAGTACTTC.

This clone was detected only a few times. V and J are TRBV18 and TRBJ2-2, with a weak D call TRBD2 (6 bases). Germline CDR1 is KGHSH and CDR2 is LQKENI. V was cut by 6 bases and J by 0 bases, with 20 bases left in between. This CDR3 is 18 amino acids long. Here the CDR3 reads CASSKASAGGANTGELFF. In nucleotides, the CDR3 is TGTGCCAGCTCTAAAGCCTCGGCAGGAGGGGCGAACACCGGGGAGCTGTTTTTT. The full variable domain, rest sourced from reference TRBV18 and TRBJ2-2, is NAGVMQNPRHLVRRRGQEARLRCSPMKGHSHVYWYRQLPEEGLKFMVYLQKENIIDESGMPKERFSAEFPKEGPSILRIQQVVRGDSAAYFCASSKASAGGANTGELFFGEGSRLTVL.

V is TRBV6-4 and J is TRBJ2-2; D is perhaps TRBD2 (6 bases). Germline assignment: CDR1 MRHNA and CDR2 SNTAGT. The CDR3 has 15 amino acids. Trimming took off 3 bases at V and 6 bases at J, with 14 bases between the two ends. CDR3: CASSDLPGLSGELFF. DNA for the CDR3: TGTGCCAGCAGTGATCTCCCGGGACTCTCCGGGGAGCTGTTTTTT.

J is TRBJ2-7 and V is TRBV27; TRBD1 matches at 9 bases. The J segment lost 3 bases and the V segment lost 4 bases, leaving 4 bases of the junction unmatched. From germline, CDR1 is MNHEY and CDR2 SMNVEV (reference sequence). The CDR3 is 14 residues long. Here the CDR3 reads CASSSWDRDYEQYF. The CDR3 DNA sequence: TGTGCCAGCAGTTCATGGGACAGGGACTACGAGCAGTACTTC.

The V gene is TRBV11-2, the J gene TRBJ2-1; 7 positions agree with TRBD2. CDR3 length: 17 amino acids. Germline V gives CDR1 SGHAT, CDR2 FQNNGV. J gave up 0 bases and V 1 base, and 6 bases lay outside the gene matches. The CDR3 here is CASSLGGRLASYNEQFF. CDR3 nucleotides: TGTGCCAGCAGCTTAGGTGGTCGACTAGCCTCCTACAATGAGCAGTTCTTC.

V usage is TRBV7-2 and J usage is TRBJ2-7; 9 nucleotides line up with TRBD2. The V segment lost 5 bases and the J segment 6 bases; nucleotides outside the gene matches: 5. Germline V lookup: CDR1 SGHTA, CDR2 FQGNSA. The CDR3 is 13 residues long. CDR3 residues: CASSPGLAAEQYF. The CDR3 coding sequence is TGTGCCAGCAGCCCGGGACTAGCCGCCGAGCAGTACTTC.

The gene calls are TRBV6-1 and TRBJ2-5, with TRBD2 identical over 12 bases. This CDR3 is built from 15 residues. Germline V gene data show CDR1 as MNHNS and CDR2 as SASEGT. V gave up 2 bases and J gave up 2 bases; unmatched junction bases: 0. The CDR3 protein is CASSELAGGQETQYF. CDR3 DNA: TGTGCCAGCAGTGAACTAGCGGGAGGGCAAGAGACCCAGTACTTC.

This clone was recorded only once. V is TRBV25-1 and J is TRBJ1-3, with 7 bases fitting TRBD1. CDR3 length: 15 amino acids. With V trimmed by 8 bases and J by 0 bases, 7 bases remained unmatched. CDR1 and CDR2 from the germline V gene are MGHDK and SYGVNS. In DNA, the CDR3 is TGTGCCAGCCAGTTCGGGACAGCCTCTGGAAACACCATATATTTT. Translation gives CASQFGTASGNTIYF.

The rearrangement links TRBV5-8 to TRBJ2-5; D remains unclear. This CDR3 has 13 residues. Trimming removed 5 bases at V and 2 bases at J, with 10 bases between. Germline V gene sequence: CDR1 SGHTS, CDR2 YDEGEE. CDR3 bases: TGTGCCAGCAGGAGAGGTGGACAAGAGACCCAGTACTTC. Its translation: CASRRGGQETQYF.

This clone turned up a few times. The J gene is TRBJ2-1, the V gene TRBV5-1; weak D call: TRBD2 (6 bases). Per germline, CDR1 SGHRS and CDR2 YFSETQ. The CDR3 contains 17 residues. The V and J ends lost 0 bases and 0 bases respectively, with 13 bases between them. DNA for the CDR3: TGCGCCAGCAGCTTGGTCGCTAGCGCCGTCTCCTACAATGAGCAGTTCTTC. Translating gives CASSLVASAVSYNEQFF.

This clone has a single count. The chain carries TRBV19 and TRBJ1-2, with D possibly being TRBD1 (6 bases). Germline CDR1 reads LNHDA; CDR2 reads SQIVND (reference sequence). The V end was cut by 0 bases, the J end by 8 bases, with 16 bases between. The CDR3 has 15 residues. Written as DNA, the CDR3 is TGTGCCAGTAGTATAGAAACAGGGAGATCGGAAGGCTACACCTTC. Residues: CASSIETGRSEGYTF. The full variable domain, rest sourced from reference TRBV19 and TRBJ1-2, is DGGITQSPKYLFRKEGQNVTLSCEQNLNHDAMYWYRQDPGQGLRLIYYSQIVNDFQKGDIAEGYSVSREKKESFPLTVTSAQKNPTAFYLCASSIETGRSEGYTFGSGTRLTVV.